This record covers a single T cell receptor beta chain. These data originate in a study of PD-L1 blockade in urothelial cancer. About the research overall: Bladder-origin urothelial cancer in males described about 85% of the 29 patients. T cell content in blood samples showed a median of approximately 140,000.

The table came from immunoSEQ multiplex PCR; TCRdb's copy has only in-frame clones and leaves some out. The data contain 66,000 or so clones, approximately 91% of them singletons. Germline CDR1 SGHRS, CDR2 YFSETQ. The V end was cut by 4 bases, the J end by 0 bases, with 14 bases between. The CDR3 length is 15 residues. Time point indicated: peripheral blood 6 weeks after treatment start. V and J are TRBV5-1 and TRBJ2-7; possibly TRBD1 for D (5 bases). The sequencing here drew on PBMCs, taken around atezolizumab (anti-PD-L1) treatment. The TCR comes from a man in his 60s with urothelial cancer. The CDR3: CASSQAPTVSYEQYF. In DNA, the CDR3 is TGCGCCAGCAGCCAGGCTCCGACAGTCTCCTACGAGCAGTACTTC.